A single sample gave rise to the 16 T cell receptor beta chains below, sequenced in a study of blood T cell repertoires in COVID-19. Generated by immunoSEQ multiplex PCR, the TCRdb table keeps only in-frame clones and is missing some. The sample shows just over 200,000 clones, about 78% of them seen only once. The material sequenced was peripheral blood. These receptors came from a woman in her 70s with acute or convalescent COVID-19.

This rearrangement joins TRBV3-1 (or the pseudogene TRBV3-2) to TRBJ2-2; no definite D call. CDR3 size: 15 residues. V lost 5 bases and J lost 0, with 10 bases in between. CDR1 and CDR2 from the germline V gene are LGHDT and YNNKEL (reference sequence). The CDR3 coding sequence is TGTGCCAGCAGCTTCCGACACTCGAACACCGGGGAGCTGTTTTTT. This sequence encodes CASSFRHSNTGELFF.

The chain links TRBV5-4 to TRBJ2-7; a weak D match, TRBD2 (5 bases). CDR3 length: 14 amino acids. The germline V gene has CDR1 SGHNT and CDR2 YYREEE (reference sequence). Trimming cost V 0 bases and J 6 bases, with 13 bases left between them. CDR3 residues: CASSLGGSLPEQYF. CDR3 DNA sequence: TGTGCCAGCAGCTTGGGAGGGAGCCTCCCCGAGCAGTACTTC.

This sequence joins TRBV5-1 and TRBJ1-2, with 10 bases fitting TRBD1. Germline CDR1 reads SGHRS; CDR2 reads YFSETQ. The CDR3 totals 15 residues. J was trimmed by 13 bases and V by 1 base; bases with no gene match: 13. Here the CDR3 reads CASSLFPDRGVTRTF. CDR3 nucleotide sequence: TGCGCCAGCAGCTTGTTCCCGGACAGGGGGGTCACTCGCACCTTC.

The V call is TRBV11-1, the J call TRBJ1-1; TRBD1 matches at 7 bases. The CDR3 runs 13 residues. The germline V gene has CDR1 SGHAT and CDR2 FQDESV (reference sequence). V lost 7 bases to trimming and J lost 7 bases; unmatched junction nucleotides: 9. The CDR3 loop reads CASTPQGFGEAFF. As DNA, the CDR3 is TGTGCCAGCACCCCACAGGGGTTCGGTGAAGCTTTCTTT. Complete variable domain (other parts from reference TRBV11-1 and TRBJ1-1): EAEVAQSPRYKITEKSQAVAFWCDPISGHATLYWYRQILGQGPELLVQFQDESVVDDSQLPKDRFSAERLKGVDSTLKIQPAELGDSAMYLCASTPQGFGEAFFGQGTRLTVV.

The CDR3, as DNA: TGCAGCGTTGAGAGCAGGAGGTCCTCCTACAATGAGCAGTTCTTC. Translation gives CSVESRRSSYNEQFF. The chain recombines TRBV29-1 with TRBJ2-1; possible D gene TRBD2, 5 bases. This CDR3 comprises 15 residues. The V end was cut by 3 bases, the J end by 0 bases, with 12 bases between. Germline CDR1 is SQVTM and CDR2 is ANQGSEA.

The J gene is TRBJ2-7, the V gene TRBV11-3, with 11 bases that match TRBD2. In germline, CDR1 is SGHNT, CDR2 YENEEA. The CDR3 covers 14 residues. The V segment lost 5 bases and the J segment 3 bases; nucleotides outside the gene matches: 3. The CDR3 DNA sequence: TGTGCCAGCAGCGCCACTAGCGGGAGCTACGAGCAGTACTTC. Protein product: CASSATSGSYEQYF.

This chain joins TRBV11-2 and TRBJ2-7; no reliable D call. The CDR3 loop spans 11 amino acids. The germline CDR1 and CDR2 sequences are SGHAT and FQNNGV. V was trimmed by 2 bases and J by 3 bases, leaving 2 bases between them. For the CDR3, the DNA is TGTGCCAGCAGCTTATACTACGAGCAGTACTTC. This codes for CASSLYYEQYF.

The chain links TRBV19 to TRBJ1-5; D ambiguous. CDR3 length: 18 amino acids. Looked up from germline, CDR1 is LNHDA and CDR2 is SQIVND (reference sequence). V was clipped by 3 bases and J by 7 bases, with 25 bases between them. The DNA of the CDR3 is TGTGCCAGTAGTATCGTCAAGTCCTCGGCCCCGGGAGGGCAGCCCCAGCATTTT. Translation: CASSIVKSSAPGGQPQHF.

The rearrangement joins TRBV4-1 to TRBJ2-3; 12 bases line up with TRBD2. Germline lookup yields CDR1 MGHRA and CDR2 YSYEKL. The CDR3 is made up of 18 amino acids. J lost 1 base, V lost 0 bases, and 5 bases had no gene match. CDR3 in DNA: TGCGCCAGCAGCCAAGATCCCGCTAGCGGGAGGGGCACAGATACGCAGTATTTT. It yields the protein CASSQDPASGRGTDTQYF.

The chain recombines TRBV6-5 with TRBJ2-5, with D possibly TRBD1 on 5 matching bases. The V and J ends lost 2 bases and 1 base respectively, with 11 bases between them. The CDR3 is 15 residues long. CDR1 is MNHEY and CDR2 is SVGAGI in the germline V gene. CDR3 nucleotide sequence: TGTGCCAGCAGTTACAGGCAGGGAAGCCAAGAGACCCAGTACTTC. Its protein product is CASSYRQGSQETQYF.

The genes are TRBV13 and TRBJ2-6, with 9 bases identical to TRBD1. The ends lost 5 bases at V and 2 bases at J; junction bases unmatched: 4. The CDR3 loop spans 16 amino acids. Looked up from germline, CDR1 is PRHDT and CDR2 is FYEKMQ (reference sequence). The CDR3 loop is CASSHGQGTGANVLTF. The CDR3 coding sequence is TGTGCCAGCAGCCACGGACAGGGGACTGGGGCCAACGTCCTGACTTTC.

The chain has TRBV6-4 and TRBJ1-5; 9 positions agree with TRBD1. The germline V gene encodes CDR1 MRHNA and CDR2 SNTAGT. Trimming removed 0 bases from V and 6 bases from J; junction bases left unmatched: 3. This CDR3 is built from 15 residues. CDR3 sequence (DNA): TGTGCCAGCAGTGACTCGCGGGACAGGGTTCAGCCCCAGCATTTT. Amino acid sequence: CASSDSRDRVQPQHF.

The rearrangement uses TRBV10-3 and TRBJ1-3, with 8 bases that match TRBD1. Trimming at V came to 4 bases and at J to 0 bases, leaving 5 bases not matched to a gene. In germline, CDR1 is ENHRY, CDR2 SYGVKD. The length of the CDR3 is 16 residues. The CDR3 coding sequence is TGTGCCATCAGTGGGGACAGGCCTAGCTCTGGAAACACCATATATTTT. It encodes CAISGDRPSSGNTIYF.

The count of this clone is one. CDR3 nucleotides: TGTGCCACCCAACGACAGGGGGAGCATCAGCCCCAGCATTTT. It encodes CATQRQGEHQPQHF. The V call is TRBV5-4, the J call TRBJ1-5; TRBD1 aligns across 9 bases. CDR1 and CDR2 (germline): SGHNT, YYREEE (reference sequence). V shed 9 bases and J 5 bases; nucleotides not matched to a gene: 9. CDR3 length equals 14 residues.

Only one count was recorded for this clone. The chain joins TRBV30 to TRBJ1-1; D is undetermined. V lost 8 bases, J lost 8 bases, and 15 bases lay in between. The germline CDR1 and CDR2 sequences are GTSNPN and SVGIG (reference sequence). This CDR3 contains 11 residues. The CDR3 reads CAGSRAQEAFF. CDR3 bases: TGTGCCGGTAGTCGAGCACAGGAAGCTTTCTTT. Full variable domain (missing parts from reference TRBV30 and TRBJ1-1): SQTIHQWPATLVQPVGSPLSLECTVEGTSNPNLYWYRQAAGRGLQLLFYSVGIGQISSEVPQNLSASRPQDRQFILSSKKLLLSDSGFYLCAGSRAQEAFFGQGTRLTVV.

This chain joins TRBV10-3 and TRBJ1-1; D is ambiguous. This CDR3 has 13 residues. V lost 5 bases to trimming and J lost 0 bases, with 7 bases between them. CDR1 and CDR2 from the germline V gene are ENHRY and SYGVKD. In DNA form, the CDR3 reads TGTGCCATCAGTTGGTCTATGAACACTGAAGCTTTCTTT. The encoded protein is CAISWSMNTEAFF.